A selection of T cell receptor beta chains follows, all from one sample in a study of type 1 and type 2 diabetes patients. Each CDR3 protein is one row after TCRdb ran MiXCR on the multiplex PCR reads. The data show a few hundred thousand distinct CDR3 sequences, more than 40% seen once. The sample taken for sequencing was peripheral blood mononuclear cells (PBMCs). The receptors here all came from a man aged 18 to 30 with type 2 diabetes. The CDR3 runs from the conserved cysteine through the conserved F or W.

J gene: TRBJ1-2; V gene: TRBV2; CDR3 protein: CASSGGTGYGYTF
J gene: TRBJ1-1; V gene: TRBV20-1; CDR3 protein: CSANRDRTMNTEAFF
J gene: TRBJ1-2; V gene: TRBV20-1; CDR3 protein: CSARKAGTGENYGYTF
J gene: TRBJ2-6; V gene: TRBV19; CDR3 protein: CASSFGQLREFSGANVLTF
J gene: TRBJ1-2; V gene: TRBV20-1; CDR3 protein: CSAKDRNPGYYGYTF
J gene: TRBJ2-7; V gene: TRBV29-1; CDR3 protein: CSVEVGSGEQYF
J gene: TRBJ1-6; V gene: TRBV29-1; CDR3 protein: CSVAEALNSPLHF
J gene: TRBJ2-1; V gene: TRBV6-1; CDR3 protein: CASPPQRGESSYNEQFF
J gene: TRBJ1-1; V gene: TRBV7-9; CDR3 protein: CASSQPVVGQGNTEAFF
J gene: TRBJ2-1; V gene: TRBV19; CDR3 protein: CASRQTSGSYNEQFF
J gene: TRBJ2-2; V gene: TRBV19; CDR3 protein: CAVRAPNTGELFF
J gene: TRBJ2-7; V gene: TRBV29-1; CDR3 protein: CSVVASDSYEQYF
J gene: TRBJ2-7; V gene: TRBV10-3; CDR3 protein: CAIDRGGEQYF
J gene: TRBJ2-5; V gene: TRBV5-1; CDR3 protein: CASSLTLGETQYF
J gene: TRBJ2-7; V gene: TRBV6-6; CDR3 protein: CAHSGSTYEQYF
J gene: TRBJ2-5; V gene: TRBV11-2; CDR3 protein: CASSTGQVKETQYF
J gene: TRBJ2-1; V gene: TRBV5-1; CDR3 protein: CASSLRVGNNEQFF
J gene: TRBJ1-6; V gene: TRBV2; CDR3 protein: CASRWTGDNSPLHF
J gene: TRBJ2-7; V gene: TRBV5-5; CDR3 protein: CASSLGDGPSYEQYF
J gene: TRBJ2-3; V gene: TRBV20-1; CDR3 protein: CSAPQGYRDTQYF
J gene: TRBJ2-1; V gene: TRBV15; CDR3 protein: CATSRDHSGFNEQFF
J gene: TRBJ2-6; V gene: TRBV20-1; CDR3 protein: CSAYPILREGLGANVLTF
J gene: TRBJ2-7; V gene: TRBV7-8; CDR3 protein: CASSHRGTYEQYF
J gene: TRBJ1-2; V gene: TRBV19; CDR3 protein: CASSTNNYGYTF